In its sample, the clone carrying this T cell receptor (beta chain) was seen a few times. Its antigen is still unknown. This sample is part of a study of CD8+ T cells in alopecia areata. For the study at large: In an open-label trial, patients got 5 to 10 mg tofacitinib twice daily. It was 6 to 18 months of tofacitinib, and then there were 6 months off drug.

Study-level findings and limits: Shared TCR sequences were less clear between patients than in mice, possibly partly from HLA diversity. Normal-skin resident alphabeta T cells also appear among scalp sample sequences.

Per the germline V gene, CDR1 is MNHNY and CDR2 is SVGAGI (reference sequence). J gave up 4 bases and V 6 bases, and 7 bases lay outside the gene matches. There are 14 residues in the CDR3. Sequencing relied on a cDNA template that was reverse transcribed from extracted RNA. The method was immunoSEQ multiplex PCR; TCRdb's version includes in-frame clones alone and lacks a portion of them. The top ten hold under 1.5% of the sample, which has hundreds of thousands of clones, roughly two thirds seen once. This specimen consisted of CD4+ T cells sorted from blood, obtained at week 0. The chain links TRBV6-6 to TRBJ2-3; 7 bases agree with TRBD1. This TCR was sampled from a human donor with alopecia areata. CDR3 sequence (DNA): TGTGCCAGCAGACAACAGACAGGGTCAGATACGCAGTATTTT. It translates to CASRQQTGSDTQYF.